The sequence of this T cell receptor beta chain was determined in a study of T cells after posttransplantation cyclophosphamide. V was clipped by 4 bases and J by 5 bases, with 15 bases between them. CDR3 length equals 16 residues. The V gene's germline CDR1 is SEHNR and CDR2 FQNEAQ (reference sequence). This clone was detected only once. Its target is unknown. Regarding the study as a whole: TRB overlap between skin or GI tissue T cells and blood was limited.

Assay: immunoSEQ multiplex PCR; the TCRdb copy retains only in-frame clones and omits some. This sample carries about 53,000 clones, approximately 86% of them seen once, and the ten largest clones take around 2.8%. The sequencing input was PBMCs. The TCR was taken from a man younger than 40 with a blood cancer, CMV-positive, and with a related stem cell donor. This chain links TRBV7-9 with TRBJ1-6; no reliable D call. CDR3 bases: TGTGCCAGCAGCTCACAAATGACTAGAAATAATTCACCCCTCCACTTT. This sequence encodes CASSSQMTRNNSPLHF.